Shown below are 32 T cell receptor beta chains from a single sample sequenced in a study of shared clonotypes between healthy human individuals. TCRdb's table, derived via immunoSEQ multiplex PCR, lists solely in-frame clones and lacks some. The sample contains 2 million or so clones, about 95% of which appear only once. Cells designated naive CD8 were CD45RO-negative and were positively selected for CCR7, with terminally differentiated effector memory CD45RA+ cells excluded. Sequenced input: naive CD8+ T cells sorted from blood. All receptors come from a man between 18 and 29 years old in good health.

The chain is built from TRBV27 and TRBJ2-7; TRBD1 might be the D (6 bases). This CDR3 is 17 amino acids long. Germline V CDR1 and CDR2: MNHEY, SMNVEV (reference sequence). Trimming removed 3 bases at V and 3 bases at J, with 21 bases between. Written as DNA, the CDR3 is TGTGCCAGCAGTTTGATTTATGTGCAGGGGCTGCACTACGAGCAGTACTTC. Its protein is CASSLIYVQGLHYEQYF.

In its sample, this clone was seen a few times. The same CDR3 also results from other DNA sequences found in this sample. The CDR3 DNA reads as TGCGCCAGCAGTGAAGGGGAGACCCAGTACTTC. Its protein product is CASSEGETQYF. J is TRBJ2-5 and V is TRBV10-2; no clear D. V gave up 3 bases and J gave up 5 bases, with 4 bases separating them. The length of the CDR3 is 11 residues. Germline CDR1 and CDR2: WSHSY and SAAADI.

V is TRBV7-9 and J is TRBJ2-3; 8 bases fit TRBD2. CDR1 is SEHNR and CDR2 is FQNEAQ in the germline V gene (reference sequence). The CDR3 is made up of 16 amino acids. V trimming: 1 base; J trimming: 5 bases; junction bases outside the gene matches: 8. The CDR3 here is CASSLVIGGAEDTQYF. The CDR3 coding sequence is TGTGCCAGCAGCTTAGTTATCGGGGGGGCAGAAGATACGCAGTATTTT.

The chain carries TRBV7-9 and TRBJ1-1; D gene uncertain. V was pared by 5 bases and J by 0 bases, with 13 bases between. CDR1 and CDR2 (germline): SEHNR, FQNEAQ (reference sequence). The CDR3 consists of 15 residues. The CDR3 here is CASSPRTGMNTEAFF. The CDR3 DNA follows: TGTGCCAGCAGCCCGAGGACGGGGATGAACACTGAAGCTTTCTTT. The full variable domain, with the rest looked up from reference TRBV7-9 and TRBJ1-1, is DTGVSQNPRHKITKRGQNVTFRCDPISEHNRLYWYRQTLGQGPEFLTYFQNEAQLEKSRLLSDRFSAERPKGSFSTLEIQRTEQGDSAMYLCASSPRTGMNTEAFFGQGTRLTVV.

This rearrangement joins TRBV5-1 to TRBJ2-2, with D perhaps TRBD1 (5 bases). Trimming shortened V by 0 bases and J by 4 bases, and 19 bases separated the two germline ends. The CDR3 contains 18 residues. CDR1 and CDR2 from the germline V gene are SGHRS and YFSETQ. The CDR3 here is CASSLVSSGWEGTGELFF. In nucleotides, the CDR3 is TGCGCCAGCAGCTTGGTTTCGTCAGGGTGGGAAGGCACCGGGGAGCTGTTTTTT.

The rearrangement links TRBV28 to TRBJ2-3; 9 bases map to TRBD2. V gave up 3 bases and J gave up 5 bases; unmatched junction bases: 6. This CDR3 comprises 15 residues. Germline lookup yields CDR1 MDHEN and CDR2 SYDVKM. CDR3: CASSFGSGGIDTQYF. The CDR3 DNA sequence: TGTGCCAGCAGTTTTGGTAGCGGGGGCATAGATACGCAGTATTTT.

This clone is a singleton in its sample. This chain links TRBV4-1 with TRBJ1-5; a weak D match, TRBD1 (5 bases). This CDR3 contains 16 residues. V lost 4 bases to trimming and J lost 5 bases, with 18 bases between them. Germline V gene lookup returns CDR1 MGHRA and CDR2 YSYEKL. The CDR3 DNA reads TGCGCCAGCAGCCCGAGGGAGGGGCGATGGGATCAGCCCCAGCATTTT. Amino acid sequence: CASSPREGRWDQPQHF.

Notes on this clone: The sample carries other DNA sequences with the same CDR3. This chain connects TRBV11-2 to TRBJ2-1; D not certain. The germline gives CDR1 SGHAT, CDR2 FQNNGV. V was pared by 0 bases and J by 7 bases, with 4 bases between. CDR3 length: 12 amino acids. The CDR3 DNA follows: TGTGCCAGCAGCTTAGAATGGAATGAGCAGTTCTTC. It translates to CASSLEWNEQFF.

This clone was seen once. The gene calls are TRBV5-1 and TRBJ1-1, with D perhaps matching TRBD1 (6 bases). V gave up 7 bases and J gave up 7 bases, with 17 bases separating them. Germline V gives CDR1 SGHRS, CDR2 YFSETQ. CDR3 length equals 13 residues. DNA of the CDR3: TGCGCCAGCCATTCGGACAGATCCGTTGAAGCTTTCTTT. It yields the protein CASHSDRSVEAFF.

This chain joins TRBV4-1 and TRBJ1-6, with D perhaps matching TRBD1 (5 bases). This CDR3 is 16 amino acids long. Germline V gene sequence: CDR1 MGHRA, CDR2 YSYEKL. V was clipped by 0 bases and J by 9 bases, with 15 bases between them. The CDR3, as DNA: TGCGCCAGCAGCCAAGATCGGGGGACCCTAGGTTCACCCCTCCACTTT. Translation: CASSQDRGTLGSPLHF.

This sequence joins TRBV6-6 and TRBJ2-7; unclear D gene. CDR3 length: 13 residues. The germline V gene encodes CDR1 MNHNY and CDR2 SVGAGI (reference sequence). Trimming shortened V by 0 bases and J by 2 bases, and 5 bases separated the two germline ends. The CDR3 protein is CASSYSHPYEQYF. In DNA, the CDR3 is TGTGCCAGCAGTTACTCGCACCCCTACGAGCAGTACTTC.

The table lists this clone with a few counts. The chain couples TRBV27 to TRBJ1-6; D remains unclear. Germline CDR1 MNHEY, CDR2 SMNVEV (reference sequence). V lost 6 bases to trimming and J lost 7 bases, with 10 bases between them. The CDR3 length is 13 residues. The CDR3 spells CASRKGLNSPLHF. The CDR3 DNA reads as TGTGCCAGCAGGAAGGGTCTAAATTCACCCCTCCACTTT.

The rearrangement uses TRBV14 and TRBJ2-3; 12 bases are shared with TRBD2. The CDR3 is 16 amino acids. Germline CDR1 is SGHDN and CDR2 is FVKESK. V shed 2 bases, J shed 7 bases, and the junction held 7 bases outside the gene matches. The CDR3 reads CASSQMASGGANTQYF. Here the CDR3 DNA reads TGTGCCAGCAGCCAAATGGCTAGCGGGGGGGCTAATACGCAGTATTTT.

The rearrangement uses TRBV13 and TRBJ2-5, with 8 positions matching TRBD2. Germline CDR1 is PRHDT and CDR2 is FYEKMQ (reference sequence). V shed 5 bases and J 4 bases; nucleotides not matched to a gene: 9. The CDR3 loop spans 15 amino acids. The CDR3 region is CASSLLGAGVETQYF. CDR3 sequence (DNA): TGTGCCAGCAGCCTCCTAGGAGCGGGAGTAGAGACCCAGTACTTC. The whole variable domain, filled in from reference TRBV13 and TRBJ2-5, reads AAGVIQSPRHLIKEKRETATLKCYPIPRHDTVYWYQQGPGQDPQFLISFYEKMQSDKGSIPDRFSAQQFSDYHSELNMSSLELGDSALYFCASSLLGAGVETQYFGPGTRLLVL.

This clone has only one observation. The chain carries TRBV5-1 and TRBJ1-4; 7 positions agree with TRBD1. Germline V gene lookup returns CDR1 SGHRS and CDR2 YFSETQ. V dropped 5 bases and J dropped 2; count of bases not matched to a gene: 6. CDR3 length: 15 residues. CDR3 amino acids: CASSPATGTNEKLFF. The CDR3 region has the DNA TGCGCCAGCAGTCCGGCGACAGGGACTAATGAAAAACTGTTTTTT.

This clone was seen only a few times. CDR3 bases: TGTGCCAGCAGGGGAGGGTACGAGCAGTACTTC. It is translated as CASRGGYEQYF. V is TRBV11-2 and J is TRBJ2-7, with 7 bases lining up with TRBD2. Looked up from germline, CDR1 is SGHAT and CDR2 is FQNNGV. This CDR3 has 11 residues. Germline trimming cut 6 bases from V and 4 bases from J; bases unmatched to any gene: 0.

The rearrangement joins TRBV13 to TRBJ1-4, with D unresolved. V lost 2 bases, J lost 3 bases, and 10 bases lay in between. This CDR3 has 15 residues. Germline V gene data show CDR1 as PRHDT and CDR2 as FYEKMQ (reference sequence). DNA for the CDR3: TGTGCCAGCAGCTTAATGGCCGCCGCTAATGAAAAACTGTTTTTT. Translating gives CASSLMAAANEKLFF.

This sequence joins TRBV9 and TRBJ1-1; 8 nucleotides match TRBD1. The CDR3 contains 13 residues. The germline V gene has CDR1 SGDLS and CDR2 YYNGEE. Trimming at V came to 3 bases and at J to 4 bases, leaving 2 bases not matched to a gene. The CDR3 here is CASSDTGGTEAFF. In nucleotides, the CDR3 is TGTGCCAGCAGCGATACAGGGGGCACTGAAGCTTTCTTT. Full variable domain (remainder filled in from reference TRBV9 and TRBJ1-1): DSGVTQTPKHLITATGQRVTLRCSPRSGDLSVYWYQQSLDQGLQFLIQYYNGEERAKGNILERFSAQQFPDLHSELNLSSLELGDSALYFCASSDTGGTEAFFGQGTRLTVV.

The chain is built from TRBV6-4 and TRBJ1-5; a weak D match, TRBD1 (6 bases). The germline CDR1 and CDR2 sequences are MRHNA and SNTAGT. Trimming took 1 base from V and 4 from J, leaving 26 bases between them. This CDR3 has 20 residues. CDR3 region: CASSDYRRGGGSFLNQPQHF. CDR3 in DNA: TGTGCCAGCAGTGACTACCGCAGGGGAGGAGGGTCATTTTTGAATCAGCCCCAGCATTTT.

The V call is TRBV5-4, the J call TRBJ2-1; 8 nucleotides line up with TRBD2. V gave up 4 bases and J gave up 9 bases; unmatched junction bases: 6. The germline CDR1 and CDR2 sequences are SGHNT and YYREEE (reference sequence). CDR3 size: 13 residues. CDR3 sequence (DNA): TGTGCCAGCAGCCACGGGGGGGCCGGTGAGCAGTTCTTC. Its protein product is CASSHGGAGEQFF.

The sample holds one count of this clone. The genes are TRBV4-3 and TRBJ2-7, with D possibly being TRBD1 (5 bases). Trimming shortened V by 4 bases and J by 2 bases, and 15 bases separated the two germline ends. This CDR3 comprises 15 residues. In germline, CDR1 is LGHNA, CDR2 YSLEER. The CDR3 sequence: CASSPDSSGPYEQYF. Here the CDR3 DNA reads TGCGCCAGCAGCCCCGACAGCTCGGGTCCCTACGAGCAGTACTTC.

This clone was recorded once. Here the CDR3 DNA reads TGTGCCAGCAGCTTAGGGGACGACGGCTACGAGCAGTACTTC. Its protein is CASSLGDDGYEQYF. The chain joins TRBV13 to TRBJ2-7; D gene unclear. The CDR3 length is 14 residues. The V gene's germline CDR1 is PRHDT and CDR2 FYEKMQ (reference sequence). Trimming removed 0 bases from V and 3 bases from J, with 9 bases in between.

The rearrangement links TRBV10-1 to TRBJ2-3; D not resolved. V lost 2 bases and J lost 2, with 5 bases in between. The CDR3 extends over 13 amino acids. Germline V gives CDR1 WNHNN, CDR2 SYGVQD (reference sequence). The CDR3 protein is CASSEVDTDTQYF. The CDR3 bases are TGCGCCAGCAGTGAGGTTGACACAGATACGCAGTATTTT.

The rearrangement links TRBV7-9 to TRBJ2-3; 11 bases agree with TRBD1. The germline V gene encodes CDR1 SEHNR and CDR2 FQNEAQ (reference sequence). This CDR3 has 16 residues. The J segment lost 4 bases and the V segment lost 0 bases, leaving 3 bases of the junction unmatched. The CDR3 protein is CASSLAGQGESDTQYF. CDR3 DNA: TGTGCCAGCAGCTTAGCGGGACAGGGGGAGTCAGATACGCAGTATTTT.

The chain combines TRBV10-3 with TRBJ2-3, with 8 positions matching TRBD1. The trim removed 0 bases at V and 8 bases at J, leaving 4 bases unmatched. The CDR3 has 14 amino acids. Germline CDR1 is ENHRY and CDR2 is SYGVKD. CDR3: CAISESPTGGTQYF. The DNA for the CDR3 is TGTGCCATCAGTGAGTCACCTACAGGGGGTACGCAGTATTTT.

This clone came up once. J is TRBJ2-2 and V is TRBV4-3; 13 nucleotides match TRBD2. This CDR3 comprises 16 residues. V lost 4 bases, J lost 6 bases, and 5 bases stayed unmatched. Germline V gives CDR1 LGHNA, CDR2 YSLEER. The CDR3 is CASSPPGLAGSGELFF. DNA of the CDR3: TGCGCCAGCAGCCCCCCGGGACTAGCGGGATCCGGGGAGCTGTTTTTT.

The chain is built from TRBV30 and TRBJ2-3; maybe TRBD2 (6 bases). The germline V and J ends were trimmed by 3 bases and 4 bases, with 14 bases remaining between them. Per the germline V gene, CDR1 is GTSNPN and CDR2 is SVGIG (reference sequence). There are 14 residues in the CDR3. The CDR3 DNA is TGTGCCTGGAGGGACGAGCTAGCGTCAGATACGCAGTATTTT. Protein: CAWRDELASDTQYF.

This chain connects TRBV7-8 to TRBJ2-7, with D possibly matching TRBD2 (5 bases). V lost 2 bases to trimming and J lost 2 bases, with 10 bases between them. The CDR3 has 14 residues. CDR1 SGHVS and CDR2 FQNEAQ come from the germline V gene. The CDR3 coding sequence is TGTGCCAGCAGCTTACCGGCGGGTCCCTACGAGCAGTACTTC. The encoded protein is CASSLPAGPYEQYF.

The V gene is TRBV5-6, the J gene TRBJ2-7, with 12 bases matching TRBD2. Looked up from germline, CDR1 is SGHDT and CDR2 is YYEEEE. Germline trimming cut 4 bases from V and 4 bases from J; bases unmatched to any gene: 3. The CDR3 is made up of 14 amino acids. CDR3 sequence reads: CASSDGTSGYEQYF. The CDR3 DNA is TGTGCCAGCAGCGACGGGACTAGCGGGTACGAGCAGTACTTC.

This CDR3 reads CASSLRAESYEQYF. The CDR3 nucleotides are TGTGCCAGCAGTTTAAGAGCAGAGTCCTACGAGCAGTACTTC. V gene TRBV27 combines with J gene TRBJ2-7; D is undetermined. The CDR3 totals 14 residues. Deletions cut 2 bases from V and 1 base from J, with 9 bases between. Germline V gene data show CDR1 as MNHEY and CDR2 as SMNVEV (reference sequence).

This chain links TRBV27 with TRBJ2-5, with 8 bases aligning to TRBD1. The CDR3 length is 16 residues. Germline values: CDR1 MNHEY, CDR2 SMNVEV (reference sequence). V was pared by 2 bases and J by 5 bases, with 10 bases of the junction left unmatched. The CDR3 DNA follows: TGTGCCAGCAGTTTAAGTACGCCGGACAGGGCGGAGACCCAGTACTTC. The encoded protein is CASSLSTPDRAETQYF.

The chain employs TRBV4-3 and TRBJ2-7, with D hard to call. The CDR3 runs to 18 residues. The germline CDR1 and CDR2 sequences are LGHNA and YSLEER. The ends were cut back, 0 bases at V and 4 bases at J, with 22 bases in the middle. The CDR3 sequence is CASSQEMGGRQDEYEQYF. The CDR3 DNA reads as TGCGCCAGCAGCCAAGAAATGGGTGGTCGGCAGGACGAGTACGAGCAGTACTTC.